The sequence of this TCR beta chain was determined in a study of control samples from healthy donors and cancer patients (TCRdb year 2020). Turning to this clone: Its recognized antigen is unknown. The record has no base qualities; no much larger clone is one base away.

Library creation used the immunoSEQ multiplex PCR assay. This is the immuneACCESS table as TCRdb keeps it, with only in-frame sequences that have V and J called. A part of the clones is gone; compared with another copy, unresolved V genes explain less than half, and the rest is unexplained. The sample data list 84,000 or so clones, and roughly nine tenths of these were observed just once. About a sixth of the sample is in the top ten clones. There are 12 amino acids in the CDR3, from cysteine to phenylalanine inclusive. Solely the CDR3 DNA is kept, with 36 bases framed from the first base. Trimming costs V 0 bases and J 7 bases, and their ends lie 5 bases apart. The CDR1 and CDR2 encoded by the germline V gene are SGHRS and YFSETQ.

The TCR sequence derives from a man aged 25 to 40 in good health. Sequenced material: blood. The sequence links TRBV5-1 to TRBJ2-1, and perhaps TRBD1 as D gene, on 5 matching bases. For the CDR3, the sequence is CASSLEGNEQFF. The DNA sequence is as follows: TGCGCCAGCAGCTTGGAGGGGAATGAGCAGTTCTTC.